This TCR beta chain came from a study of post-analysis software for immune sequencing data. Study results and caveats: Strong co-clustering by F measure was seen for same-batch samples.

A remark on this clonotype: Its antigen is still unknown.

cDNA libraries of TCR beta carried unique molecular identifiers. From the PCR reads, TCRdb called clonotypes with MiXCR, one entry per CDR3 protein. This sample has 180,000 or so distinct CDR3 sequences, with approximately 29% found just once. The TCR sequence derives from a girl aged 2 to 17 with multiple sclerosis. Sequencing input: blood.

The CDR3 bases are TGCAGTGCTAGCCGTTATACTGGAAACACCATATATTTT. Encoded protein: CSASRYTGNTIYF. V is TRBV20-1 and J is TRBJ1-3, with no clear D. The CDR3 consists of 13 residues. The germline V and J ends were trimmed by 3 bases and 2 bases, with 8 bases remaining between them. Germline assignment: CDR1 DFQATT and CDR2 SNEGSKA (reference sequence).